This T cell receptor (beta chain) was recovered during a study of vaccination and CD4 T cells after COVID-19. Study summary: Samples taken post-COVID came a median about 100 days after diagnosis, ranging from 35 to 161.

Comment on this clonotype: Antigen: not known.

An Oncomine TCR Beta short-read assay was used to sequence the DNA from cultured CD4+ T cells. TCRdb recomputed calls from the PCR reads with MiXCR, one row per CDR3 protein. The table lists roughly 11,000 distinct CDR3 sequences, 50% to 70% of them singletons. Documented treatment: approximately nine-day PBMC culture with coronavirus spike peptide pools or control peptides (ViraFEST assay). V was trimmed by 6 bases and J by 9 bases, leaving 17 bases between them. Germline CDR1 and CDR2: SNHLY and FYNNEI. This CDR3 region has 13 residues. Input material: CD4+ T cells from blood, cultured in vitro. The receptor was isolated from a human donor who had recovered from COVID-19. The gene calls are TRBV2 and TRBJ1-2; D might be TRBD1 (6 bases). The CDR3: CASSPTGLLSYTF. The CDR3 nucleotides are TGTGCCAGCAGCCCAACAGGGCTACTGAGCTACACCTTC. Filled out from reference TRBV2 and TRBJ1-2, the complete variable domain reads EPEVTQTPSHQVTQMGQEVILRCVPISNHLYFYWYRQILGQKVEFLVSFYNNEISEKSEIFDDQFSVERPDGSNFTLKIRSTKLEDSAMYFCASSPTGLLSYTFGSGTRLTVV.